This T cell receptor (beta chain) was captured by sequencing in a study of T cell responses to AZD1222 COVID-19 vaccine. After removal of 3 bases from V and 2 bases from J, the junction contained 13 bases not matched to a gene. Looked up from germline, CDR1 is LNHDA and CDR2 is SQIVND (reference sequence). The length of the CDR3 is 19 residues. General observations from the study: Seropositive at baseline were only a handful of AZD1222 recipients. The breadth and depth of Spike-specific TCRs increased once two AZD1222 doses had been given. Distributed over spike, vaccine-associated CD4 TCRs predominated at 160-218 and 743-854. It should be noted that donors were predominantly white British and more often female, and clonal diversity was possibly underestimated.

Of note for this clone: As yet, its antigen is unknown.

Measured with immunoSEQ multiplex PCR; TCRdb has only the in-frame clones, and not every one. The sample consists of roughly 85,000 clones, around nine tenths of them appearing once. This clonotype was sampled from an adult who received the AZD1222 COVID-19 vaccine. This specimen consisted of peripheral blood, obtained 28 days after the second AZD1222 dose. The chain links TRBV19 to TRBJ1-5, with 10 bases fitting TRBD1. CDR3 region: CASSIYTLGDRGGNQPQHF. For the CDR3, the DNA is TGTGCCAGTAGTATTTATACTTTAGGGGACAGGGGTGGCAATCAGCCCCAGCATTTT.